The rows below give T cell receptor beta chains drawn from one sample of a study of regulatory T cells in long-lasting Graves disease. TCRdb reprocessed the multiplex PCR reads via MiXCR and lists one record per CDR3 protein. This sample yields around 250,000 distinct CDR3 sequences, of which around a sixth are seen a single time; approximately 15% belongs to the top ten. In addition, the sample was reused for a study of T cells in Graves' hyperthyroidism and ophthalmopathy.

Sequenced here: peripheral blood mononuclear cells (PBMCs), sampled at new diagnosis, from a patient treated with antithyroid drugs. The source of these receptors is a woman aged 25 to 39 with Graves disease. Both conserved end residues are part of each CDR3. A D gene is named only where the DNA matches it firmly. Size values are once, few and many counts, or a class for expanded clones, and some rows have none.

cdr3_length: 16
clone_size: few
d_call: TRBD2
v_call: TRBV7-9
j_call: TRBJ2-2
cdr3_aa: CASSFGLAGVTGELFF
cdr3_nt: TGTGCCAGCAGCTTTGGACTAGCGGGGGTTACCGGGGAGCTGTTTTTT

cdr3_length: 16
clone_size: many
d_call: .
v_call: TRBV12-3/TRBV12-4
j_call: TRBJ2-1
cdr3_aa: CASSLVQGTYHNEQFF
cdr3_nt: TGTGCCAGCAGTTTAGTTCAGGGTACCTATCACAATGAGCAGTTCTTC

cdr3_length: 17
clone_size: many
d_call: .
v_call: TRBV20-1
j_call: TRBJ1-5
cdr3_aa: CSARDGRLIRGNQPQHF
cdr3_nt: TGCAGTGCTAGAGATGGACGGTTAATAAGAGGGAATCAGCCCCAGCATTTT

cdr3_length: 16
clone_size: many
d_call: .
v_call: TRBV20-1
j_call: TRBJ1-2
cdr3_aa: CSARGGEDMDDYGYTF
cdr3_nt: TGCAGTGCTCGCGGAGGGGAGGATATGGATGACTATGGCTACACCTTC

cdr3_length: 15
clone_size: .
d_call: .
v_call: TRBV7-2
j_call: TRBJ2-1
cdr3_aa: CASSPDRGSYNEQFF
cdr3_nt: TGTGCCAGCAGCCCGGACAGAGGCTCCTACAATGAGCAGTTCTTC

cdr3_length: 18
clone_size: many
d_call: TRBD2
v_call: TRBV11-2
j_call: TRBJ2-1
cdr3_aa: CASSPLNRRGGRIYEQFF
cdr3_nt: TGTGCCAGCAGCCCTCTAAACCGACGGGGGGGCCGTATCTATGAGCAGTTCTTC

cdr3_length: 14
clone_size: many
d_call: TRBD1
v_call: TRBV11-3
j_call: TRBJ1-1
cdr3_aa: CASSLGTGSAEAFF
cdr3_nt: TGTGCCAGCAGCTTAGGGACAGGGAGCGCTGAAGCTTTCTTT

cdr3_length: 13
clone_size: many
d_call: TRBD1
v_call: TRBV7-9
j_call: TRBJ1-1
cdr3_aa: CASSSDRSPEAFF
cdr3_nt: TGTGCCAGCAGCTCGGACAGGTCTCCTGAAGCTTTCTTT

cdr3_length: 15
clone_size: .
d_call: .
v_call: TRBV6-2/TRBV6-3
j_call: TRBJ1-6
cdr3_aa: CASSSPSDGNSPLHF
cdr3_nt: TGTGCCAGCAGTTCCCCCTCGGACGGAAATTCACCCCTCCACTTT

cdr3_length: 12
clone_size: many
d_call: .
v_call: TRBV10-2
j_call: TRBJ1-6
cdr3_aa: CASRKTNSPLHF
cdr3_nt: TGCGCCAGCAGGAAGACCAATTCACCCCTCCACTTT

cdr3_length: 17
clone_size: many
d_call: TRBD1
v_call: TRBV11-2
j_call: TRBJ2-7
cdr3_aa: CASSLDFRDRGLYEQYF
cdr3_nt: TGTGCCAGCAGCTTAGATTTCCGGGACAGGGGGCTTTACGAGCAGTACTTC

cdr3_length: 16
clone_size: many
d_call: TRBD1
v_call: TRBV20-1
j_call: TRBJ1-1
cdr3_aa: CSARDRRKGANTEAFF
cdr3_nt: TGCAGTGCTAGGGACAGGCGTAAAGGGGCGAACACTGAAGCTTTCTTT

cdr3_length: 14
clone_size: many
d_call: .
v_call: TRBV9
j_call: TRBJ2-2
cdr3_aa: CASSRGGNTGELFF
cdr3_nt: TGTGCCAGCAGCCGTGGAGGGAACACCGGGGAGCTGTTTTTT

cdr3_length: 12
clone_size: many
d_call: .
v_call: TRBV7-2
j_call: TRBJ1-1
cdr3_aa: CASSLKHTEAFF
cdr3_nt: TGTGCCAGCAGCTTAAAACACACTGAAGCTTTCTTT

cdr3_length: 14
clone_size: .
d_call: .
v_call: TRBV10-1
j_call: TRBJ2-3
cdr3_aa: CASSDLAHTDTQYF
cdr3_nt: TGCGCCAGCAGTGACCTAGCACACACAGATACGCAGTATTTT

cdr3_length: 12
clone_size: many
d_call: TRBD1
v_call: TRBV7-6
j_call: TRBJ1-1
cdr3_aa: CASSIGTGEAFF
cdr3_nt: TGTGCCAGCAGCATCGGGACAGGCGAAGCTTTCTTT

cdr3_length: 19
clone_size: many
d_call: TRBD2
v_call: TRBV6-1
j_call: TRBJ2-7
cdr3_aa: CASSEATGLAGASSYEQYF
cdr3_nt: TGTGCCAGCAGTGAAGCGACCGGACTAGCGGGGGCAAGCTCCTACGAGCAGTACTTC

cdr3_length: 15
clone_size: many
d_call: .
v_call: TRBV18
j_call: TRBJ1-2
cdr3_aa: CASSPTFQRGYGYTF
cdr3_nt: TGTGCCAGCTCACCTACGTTCCAACGGGGCTATGGCTACACCTTC

cdr3_length: 15
clone_size: once
d_call: .
v_call: TRBV19
j_call: TRBJ1-3
cdr3_aa: CASSIYGLGGNTIYF
cdr3_nt: TGTGCCAGTAGTATCTATGGCTTAGGCGGAAACACCATATATTTT

cdr3_length: 15
clone_size: many
d_call: .
v_call: TRBV6-2/TRBV6-3
j_call: TRBJ2-3
cdr3_aa: CASTRDGARADTQYF
cdr3_nt: TGTGCCAGCACTCGAGATGGGGCGCGCGCAGATACGCAGTATTTT

cdr3_length: 14
clone_size: .
d_call: .
v_call: TRBV6-1
j_call: TRBJ1-3
cdr3_aa: CASSPSGSGNTIYF
cdr3_nt: TGTGCCAGCAGTCCCAGCGGCTCTGGAAACACCATATATTTT

cdr3_length: 12
clone_size: many
d_call: .
v_call: TRBV20-1
j_call: TRBJ2-5
cdr3_aa: CSASYGRETQYF
cdr3_nt: TGCAGTGCTAGCTATGGGAGGGAGACCCAGTACTTC

cdr3_length: 18
clone_size: many
d_call: TRBD2
v_call: TRBV5-1
j_call: TRBJ2-3
cdr3_aa: CASSRGTSGGASTDTQYF
cdr3_nt: TGCGCCAGCAGCAGGGGGACTAGCGGGGGGGCCAGCACAGATACGCAGTATTTT

cdr3_length: 15
clone_size: .
d_call: TRBD1
v_call: TRBV19
j_call: TRBJ2-7
cdr3_aa: CASSPRTGSKYEQYF
cdr3_nt: TGTGCCAGTAGTCCTCGGACAGGATCAAAATACGAGCAGTACTTC

cdr3_length: 13
clone_size: many
d_call: TRBD1
v_call: TRBV20-1
j_call: TRBJ1-4
cdr3_aa: CSATGVTNEKLFF
cdr3_nt: TGCAGTGCCACAGGGGTAACTAATGAAAAACTGTTTTTT

cdr3_length: 11
clone_size: many
d_call: .
v_call: TRBV27
j_call: TRBJ2-1
cdr3_aa: CASSFRHEQFF
cdr3_nt: TGTGCCAGCAGTTTTAGGCATGAGCAGTTCTTC

cdr3_length: 12
clone_size: many
d_call: .
v_call: TRBV20-1
j_call: TRBJ2-5
cdr3_aa: CSAMEGVGTQYF
cdr3_nt: TGCAGTGCTATGGAGGGGGTAGGGACCCAGTACTTC

cdr3_length: 14
clone_size: many
d_call: .
v_call: TRBV27
j_call: TRBJ1-5
cdr3_aa: CASSLNGLNQPQHF
cdr3_nt: TGTGCCAGCAGTTTAAACGGGCTCAATCAGCCCCAGCATTTT

cdr3_length: 13
clone_size: many
d_call: .
v_call: TRBV29-1
j_call: TRBJ1-2
cdr3_aa: CSVAPGTEYGYTF
cdr3_nt: TGCAGCGTTGCCCCCGGGACGGAATATGGCTACACCTTC

cdr3_length: 14
clone_size: many
d_call: .
v_call: TRBV12-3/TRBV12-4
j_call: TRBJ1-1
cdr3_aa: CASREDRLNTEAFF
cdr3_nt: TGTGCCAGCAGGGAGGACAGACTGAACACTGAAGCTTTCTTT

cdr3_length: 12
clone_size: many
d_call: .
v_call: TRBV5-1
j_call: TRBJ1-2
cdr3_aa: CASSSTGYGYTF
cdr3_nt: TGCGCCAGCAGCTCGACAGGATATGGCTACACCTTC

cdr3_length: 17
clone_size: few
d_call: TRBD1
v_call: TRBV19
j_call: TRBJ1-5
cdr3_aa: CASRTGGAFYSNQPQHF
cdr3_nt: TGTGCCAGTAGGACAGGGGGCGCCTTCTATAGCAATCAGCCCCAGCATTTT

cdr3_length: 13
clone_size: .
d_call: .
v_call: TRBV27
j_call: TRBJ2-1
cdr3_aa: CAGSYGLRYEQFF
cdr3_nt: TGTGCCGGCAGTTATGGGCTACGGTATGAGCAGTTCTTC

cdr3_length: 15
clone_size: many
d_call: TRBD2
v_call: TRBV3-1
j_call: TRBJ2-1
cdr3_aa: CASSQAGTSGNEQFF
cdr3_nt: TGTGCCAGCAGCCAAGCAGGGACTAGCGGCAATGAGCAGTTCTTC

cdr3_length: 12
clone_size: many
d_call: .
v_call: TRBV11-2
j_call: TRBJ2-3
cdr3_aa: CASSFSSDTQYF
cdr3_nt: TGTGCCAGCAGCTTTTCATCCGATACGCAGTATTTT

cdr3_length: 16
clone_size: many
d_call: TRBD2
v_call: TRBV20-1
j_call: TRBJ2-1
cdr3_aa: CSARDYGGGPVNEQFF
cdr3_nt: TGCAGTGCTAGAGATTACGGCGGGGGGCCCGTGAATGAGCAGTTCTTC

cdr3_length: 15
clone_size: many
d_call: .
v_call: TRBV6-2/TRBV6-3
j_call: TRBJ1-1
cdr3_aa: CASSLERSVNTEAFF
cdr3_nt: TGTGCCAGCAGTTTGGAAAGGTCTGTGAACACTGAAGCTTTCTTT

cdr3_length: 14
clone_size: many
d_call: .
v_call: TRBV7-6
j_call: TRBJ2-5
cdr3_aa: CASSSTGPKETQYF
cdr3_nt: TGTGCCAGCAGCTCCACTGGACCTAAAGAGACCCAGTACTTC

cdr3_length: 14
clone_size: many
d_call: .
v_call: TRBV7-8
j_call: TRBJ1-1
cdr3_aa: CASSLIRMGTEAFF
cdr3_nt: TGTGCCAGCAGCTTAATCCGTATGGGCACTGAAGCTTTCTTT

cdr3_length: 16
clone_size: few
d_call: .
v_call: TRBV7-3
j_call: TRBJ2-7
cdr3_aa: CASSLKKADGAYEQYF
cdr3_nt: TGTGCCAGCAGCTTAAAGAAGGCGGACGGAGCCTACGAGCAGTACTTC

cdr3_length: 12
clone_size: many
d_call: .
v_call: TRBV20-1
j_call: TRBJ1-1
cdr3_aa: CSALEGQFEAFF
cdr3_nt: TGCAGTGCCCTCGAGGGGCAGTTTGAAGCTTTCTTT

cdr3_length: 15
clone_size: .
d_call: TRBD2
v_call: TRBV20-1
j_call: TRBJ2-3
cdr3_aa: CSARRTSGGADTQYF
cdr3_nt: TGCAGTGCTAGAAGGACTAGCGGGGGGGCAGATACGCAGTATTTT

cdr3_length: 12
clone_size: many
d_call: .
v_call: TRBV20-1
j_call: TRBJ1-2
cdr3_aa: CSAHDRNYGYTF
cdr3_nt: TGCAGTGCTCACGACAGAAACTATGGCTACACCTTC

cdr3_length: 18
clone_size: many
d_call: .
v_call: TRBV9
j_call: TRBJ1-3
cdr3_aa: CASSVAGQGSMAGNTIYF
cdr3_nt: TGTGCCAGCAGCGTAGCTGGGCAGGGGTCAATGGCTGGAAACACCATATATTTT

cdr3_length: 14
clone_size: many
d_call: .
v_call: TRBV6-1
j_call: TRBJ1-6
cdr3_aa: CASSGVGIESPLHF
cdr3_nt: TGTGCCAGCAGTGGGGTAGGGATTGAGTCACCCCTCCACTTT

cdr3_length: 16
clone_size: many
d_call: .
v_call: TRBV6-5
j_call: TRBJ1-1
cdr3_aa: CASSYGRGSMNTEAFF
cdr3_nt: TGTGCCAGCAGTTATGGGCGTGGGAGCATGAACACTGAAGCTTTCTTT

cdr3_length: 12
clone_size: many
d_call: .
v_call: TRBV28
j_call: TRBJ1-3
cdr3_aa: CASSDQTNTIYF
cdr3_nt: TGTGCCAGCAGTGATCAAACGAACACCATATATTTT